Presented here are 26 T cell receptor beta chains from one specimen sequenced in a study of blood T cell repertoires in COVID-19. TCRdb's table, derived via immunoSEQ multiplex PCR, lists solely in-frame clones and lacks some. This sample has about 51,000 clones; 75% to 95% occur once, and the top ten carry more than 3%. Material: peripheral blood. The receptors shown here come from a man aged 50 to 60 with acute or convalescent COVID-19.

The V call is TRBV28, the J call TRBJ2-3, with 10 bases that match TRBD2. CDR1 is MDHEN, CDR2 SYDVKM, per germline. Unmatched junction bases numbered 6, after V lost 7 bases and J lost 5 bases. The CDR3 runs 14 residues. CDR3 bases: TGTGCCAGCACAGGGCTAGCGGGGGTAGATACGCAGTATTTT. Translation: CASTGLAGVDTQYF.

This clone came up once. The chain is built from TRBV6-6 and TRBJ1-5, with D tentatively TRBD1 (6 bases). The length of the CDR3 is 15 residues. Deletions cut 6 bases from V and 2 bases from J, with 14 bases between. Germline CDR1 and CDR2: MNHNY and SVGAGI (reference sequence). In nucleotides, the CDR3 is TGTGCCAGCAGACTCGCGGGGGGCGGCAATCAGCCCCAGCATTTT. Protein product: CASRLAGGGNQPQHF.

The chain links TRBV5-1 to TRBJ1-4, with D possibly TRBD1 on 6 matching bases. Trimming took 0 bases from V and 7 from J, leaving 13 bases between them. Looked up from germline, CDR1 is SGHRS and CDR2 is YFSETQ. The CDR3 contains 15 residues. The CDR3 protein is CASSLGRGRVEKLFF. In DNA, the CDR3 is TGCGCCAGCAGCTTGGGGCGGGGGCGCGTTGAAAAACTGTTTTTT.

This sequence joins TRBV5-4 and TRBJ2-7, with D maybe TRBD1 (5 bases). The ends were cut back, 0 bases at V and 0 bases at J, with 7 bases in the middle. Germline V gene lookup returns CDR1 SGHNT and CDR2 YYREEE (reference sequence). The CDR3 sequence is 14 residues long. This CDR3 is CASSLEQDSYEQYF. CDR3 nucleotides: TGTGCCAGCAGCTTGGAACAGGACTCCTACGAGCAGTACTTC.

V and J are TRBV7-2 and TRBJ1-3; D unresolved. The CDR3 has 17 residues. V gave up 5 bases and J gave up 0 bases, with 17 bases separating them. The germline gives CDR1 SGHTA, CDR2 FQGNSA. The CDR3 loop reads CASSPAPRSRSGNTIYF. The CDR3 bases are TGTGCCAGCAGCCCCGCGCCACGTTCGCGCTCTGGAAACACCATATATTTT.

The genes are TRBV2 and TRBJ1-6; D ambiguous. CDR3 length: 17 amino acids. Trimming removed 7 bases from V and 7 bases from J, with 23 bases in between. Germline CDR1 reads SNHLY; CDR2 reads FYNNEI. DNA of the CDR3: TGTGCCAGCACCCTAGGCGCGTACGTAGCGGGCAATTCACCCCTCCACTTT. It codes for CASTLGAYVAGNSPLHF.

The rearrangement links TRBV10-2 to TRBJ2-7; possibly TRBD1 for D (6 bases). The CDR3 has 14 residues. Trimming shortened V by 0 bases and J by 5 bases, and 11 bases separated the two germline ends. CDR1 and CDR2 (germline): WSHSY, SAAADI. In DNA form, the CDR3 reads TGCGCCAGCAGTGAGTCGGCCAGGGGCCACGAGCAGTACTTC. The encoded protein is CASSESARGHEQYF.

This clone is a singleton in its sample. The chain recombines TRBV6-1 with TRBJ2-7, with TRBD1 matching over 10 bases. Looked up from germline, CDR1 is MNHNS and CDR2 is SASEGT. The J segment lost 4 bases and the V segment lost 4 bases, leaving 10 bases of the junction unmatched. CDR3 length equals 16 residues. CDR3 DNA: TGTGCCAGCAGTGTAACCTTCGGGACAGGGGCATACGAGCAGTACTTC. Its translation is CASSVTFGTGAYEQYF.

A single count supports this clone. CDR3 in DNA: TGTGCCAGCTCACCACAAGTTCAAGGGGATGCGAACACCGGGGAGCTGTTTTTT. As protein: CASSPQVQGDANTGELFF. The chain combines TRBV18 with TRBJ2-2, with D possibly TRBD1 on 5 matching bases. The V gene lost 1 base and the J gene lost 0 bases, with 15 bases spanning the gap. Germline loops: CDR1 KGHSH, CDR2 LQKENI. CDR3 length: 18 amino acids.

V is TRBV25-1 and J is TRBJ2-7; D might be TRBD2 (7 bases). V was pared by 2 bases and J by 0 bases, with 11 bases between. Germline V gives CDR1 MGHDK, CDR2 SYGVNS. There are 15 residues in the CDR3. Written as DNA, the CDR3 is TGTGCCAGCAGTGAAAGGGGGGGATCCTCCTACGAGCAGTACTTC. Translated: CASSERGGSSYEQYF.

In its sample, this clone was seen once. The V gene is TRBV3-1 (or the pseudogene TRBV3-2), the J gene TRBJ1-6; D call uncertain. Germline values: CDR1 LGHDT, CDR2 YNNKEL (reference sequence). CDR3 length equals 14 residues. V shed 4 bases and J shed 11 bases, with 15 bases lying between them. The CDR3 DNA sequence: TGTGCCAGCAGCCCCCTTAGGACGCGGGCACCCCTCCACTTT. It translates to CASSPLRTRAPLHF.

V and J are TRBV12-3 or TRBV12-4 and TRBJ1-2; maybe TRBD1 (5 bases). The V and J ends lost 1 base and 8 bases respectively, with 11 bases between them. The CDR3 runs 13 residues. CDR3 bases: TGTGCCAGCAGTTTAGGTAGGGGCAGCGGCTACACCTTC. It is translated as CASSLGRGSGYTF.

Written as DNA, the CDR3 is TGCGCCAGCAGCTTGGTTGTTAGCGGGGGTGTAGAGCAGTTCTTC. Translation gives CASSLVVSGGVEQFF. The rearrangement links TRBV5-1 to TRBJ2-1; 9 bases agree with TRBD2. The CDR3 length is 15 residues. Trimming cost V 0 bases and J 10 bases; bases outside gene matches: 8. Germline values: CDR1 SGHRS, CDR2 YFSETQ. The variable domain in full, completed from reference TRBV5-1 and TRBJ2-1, reads KAGVTQTPRYLIKTRGQQVTLSCSPISGHRSVSWYQQTPGQGLQFLFEYFSETQRNKGNFPGRFSGRQFSNSRSEMNVSTLELGDSALYLCASSLVVSGGVEQFFGPGTRLTVL.

The rearrangement links TRBV28 to TRBJ1-1, with no clear D. Trimming removed 5 bases from V and 5 bases from J, with 9 bases in between. The CDR3 sequence is 12 residues long. Germline V gene data show CDR1 as MDHEN and CDR2 as SYDVKM. The CDR3 DNA reads TGTGCCAGCAGTAGTAGCGATACTGAAGCTTTCTTT. It translates to CASSSSDTEAFF.

The chain joins TRBV5-6 to TRBJ1-1; 7 positions agree with TRBD1. V shed 4 bases and J 6 bases; nucleotides not matched to a gene: 9. CDR3 size: 14 residues. CDR1 SGHDT and CDR2 YYEEEE come from the germline V gene. The CDR3 DNA follows: TGTGCCAGCAGCAACCCGACAGGGCAAGCTGAAGCTTTCTTT. Translation: CASSNPTGQAEAFF.

This chain connects TRBV5-5 to TRBJ1-2; the D gene is possibly TRBD1 (6 bases). Between the trimmed V and J ends, which lost 0 bases and 12 bases, there was a span of 24 bases. The CDR3 extends over 16 amino acids. Germline CDR1 is SGHKS and CDR2 is YYEKEE (reference sequence). CDR3 sequence (DNA): TGTGCCAGCAGCTTGGCCTTGAGATCGGGGGGCGAGCGAGACACCTTC. It is translated as CASSLALRSGGERDTF.

The V and J genes are TRBV30 and TRBJ1-2, with 11 bases identical to TRBD1. Germline values: CDR1 GTSNPN, CDR2 SVGIG (reference sequence). The trim removed 2 bases at V and 8 bases at J, leaving 16 bases unmatched. The CDR3 contains 17 residues. CDR3 in amino acids: CAWSPSRTGGVGGGYTF. The DNA for the CDR3 is TGTGCCTGGAGTCCCTCCCGGACAGGGGGCGTCGGTGGAGGCTACACCTTC.

The chain has TRBV5-4 and TRBJ2-7, with TRBD1 identical over 11 bases. V gave up 6 bases and J gave up 3 bases; unmatched junction bases: 5. Germline V gene data show CDR1 as SGHNT and CDR2 as YYREEE (reference sequence). The CDR3 has 14 amino acids. CDR3 nucleotide sequence: TGTGCCAGCACCGGGACAGGGGGAAACTACGAGCAGTACTTC. Its protein product is CASTGTGGNYEQYF.

The genes are TRBV10-3 and TRBJ1-1; 7 nucleotides match TRBD1. The V and J ends lost 11 bases and 4 bases, in that order; junction bases with no gene match: 10. Germline V gene sequence: CDR1 ENHRY, CDR2 SYGVKD. The CDR3 covers 13 residues. The CDR3 loop reads CAAGTEGSTEAFF. CDR3 bases: TGTGCCGCTGGGACAGAGGGGAGCACTGAAGCTTTCTTT.

The rearrangement uses TRBV6-5 and TRBJ1-6; D unresolved. V was cut by 2 bases and J by 0 bases, with 8 bases left in between. This CDR3 contains 16 residues. The germline V gene has CDR1 MNHEY and CDR2 SVGAGI. The CDR3 bases are TGTGCCAGCAGTTACGGAGGAAGCTCCTATAATTCACCCCTCCACTTT. Translation: CASSYGGSSYNSPLHF.

The J gene is TRBJ1-1, the V gene TRBV6-5; 11 bases align to TRBD1. Trimming cost V 2 bases and J 4 bases; bases outside gene matches: 6. Germline V gene lookup returns CDR1 MNHEY and CDR2 SVGAGI. CDR3 length equals 16 residues. The CDR3 reads CASSYGQGATFTEAFF. Here the CDR3 DNA reads TGTGCCAGCAGTTACGGACAGGGGGCGACGTTCACTGAAGCTTTCTTT.

The CDR3 protein is CASKEGGLTDTQYF. CDR3 bases: TGCGCCAGCAAAGAGGGGGGGCTCACAGATACGCAGTATTTT. This sequence joins TRBV5-1 and TRBJ2-3; D is possibly TRBD2 (7 bases). Germline lookup yields CDR1 SGHRS and CDR2 YFSETQ. The CDR3 spans 14 residues. V lost 6 bases and J lost 2, with 13 bases in between.

The J gene is TRBJ1-2, the V gene TRBV19; 9 bases match TRBD1. Germline V CDR1 and CDR2: LNHDA, SQIVND (reference sequence). The trim removed 9 bases at V and 1 base at J, leaving 15 bases unmatched. The CDR3 contains 17 residues. The chain's CDR3 is CASHHPGQGPLNYGYTF. The DNA of the CDR3 is TGTGCCAGCCACCATCCGGGACAGGGCCCACTTAACTATGGCTACACCTTC.

The chain recombines TRBV9 with TRBJ2-3; 14 bases agree with TRBD2. Germline V gene data show CDR1 as SGDLS and CDR2 as YYNGEE. Trimming took 4 bases from V and 3 from J; bases not matched to a gene: 7. The CDR3 runs 17 residues. The CDR3 sequence: CASSSGLAGVGTDTQYF. CDR3 bases: TGTGCCAGCAGCTCGGGACTAGCGGGGGTAGGGACAGATACGCAGTATTTT. Full variable domain (rest looked up from reference TRBV9 and TRBJ2-3): DSGVTQTPKHLITATGQRVTLRCSPRSGDLSVYWYQQSLDQGLQFLIQYYNGEERAKGNILERFSAQQFPDLHSELNLSSLELGDSALYFCASSSGLAGVGTDTQYFGPGTRLTVL.

This chain connects TRBV2 to TRBJ2-7, with TRBD1 matching 9 bases. The V gene's germline CDR1 is SNHLY and CDR2 FYNNEI. J was trimmed by 1 base and V by 3 bases; bases with no gene match: 7. The CDR3 runs to 16 residues. The CDR3 nucleotides read TGTGCCAGCAGTGATTCCGGGACAGGGTCTTCCTACGAGCAGTACTTC. Amino acid sequence: CASSDSGTGSSYEQYF.

The sample holds one count of this clone. This chain uses TRBV6-5 with TRBJ1-1; D perhaps matches TRBD1 (6 bases). CDR1 is MNHEY, CDR2 SVGAGI, per germline. This CDR3 has 15 residues. Deletions cut 6 bases from V and 0 bases from J, with 14 bases between. CDR3 in amino acids: CASRLTDRMNTEAFF. The CDR3 bases are TGTGCCAGCAGACTCACCGACAGGATGAACACTGAAGCTTTCTTT.